The 3 T cell receptor beta chains below come from one sample, sequenced in a study of cytomegalovirus exposure and HLA in healthy donors. PCR amplification relied on 60 Vbeta primers (plus 13 Jbeta primers). Assay: immunoSEQ multiplex PCR; the TCRdb copy retains only in-frame clones and omits some. The sample comprises about 140,000 clones, just under 80% of which are singletons, and about 1% rests with the top ten. The source material was PBMCs. The receptors were gathered from a male donor in good health and CMV-seronegative.

This clone was found once. The chain links TRBV10-3 to TRBJ2-1, with 10 bases that match TRBD2. The CDR3 consists of 15 residues. CDR1 and CDR2 (germline): ENHRY, SYGVKD. Germline trimming cut 2 bases from V and 3 bases from J; bases unmatched to any gene: 1. The CDR3 nucleotides are TGTGCCATCAGTGAGACTAGCGGGGACTACAATGAGCAGTTCTTC. Its protein product is CAISETSGDYNEQFF.

This CDR3 reads CASDSVLSGNTIYF. The CDR3 bases are TGTGCCAGCGACTCTGTTCTCTCTGGAAACACCATATATTTT. The V gene is TRBV13, the J gene TRBJ1-3; D ambiguous. This CDR3 spans 14 amino acids. Per the germline V gene, CDR1 is PRHDT and CDR2 is FYEKMQ (reference sequence). V lost 8 bases to trimming and J lost 0 bases, with 11 bases between them.

The chain recombines TRBV11-2 with TRBJ2-1; 8 bases line up with TRBD2. CDR3 length: 16 amino acids. Germline CDR1 is SGHAT and CDR2 is FQNNGV. With V trimmed by 1 base and J by 1 base, 3 bases remained unmatched. CDR3 in amino acids: CASSLALAGSYNEQFF. DNA of the CDR3: TGTGCCAGCAGCTTAGCCCTAGCGGGTTCCTACAATGAGCAGTTCTTC.